The 2 T cell receptor beta chains below were found in one sample sequenced in a study of blood T cell repertoires in COVID-19. Assay: immunoSEQ multiplex PCR; the TCRdb copy retains only in-frame clones and omits some. The table has tens of thousands of clones, more than 75% seen once. The sample was peripheral blood. Every receptor here comes from a human donor in a cohort sampled during active COVID-19.

The rearrangement joins TRBV18 to TRBJ2-7, with D unclear. Trimming stripped 4 bases from V and 0 bases from J, with 13 bases between. CDR3 length: 15 residues. In germline, CDR1 is KGHSH, CDR2 LQKENI. The CDR3 region is CASSRPSPGSYEQYF. The CDR3 nucleotides are TGTGCCAGCTCACGCCCCTCCCCAGGCTCCTACGAGCAGTACTTC.

The rearrangement uses TRBV6-5 and TRBJ1-1, with 12 bases matching TRBD1. Germline-derived CDR1 and CDR2 are MNHEY and SVGAGI. CDR3 length: 15 residues. V gave up 5 bases and J gave up 5 bases; unmatched junction bases: 6. In nucleotides, the CDR3 is TGTGCCAGCAGTCGGGACAGGGGGCGGTGGACTGAAGCTTTCTTT. As protein: CASSRDRGRWTEAFF.